These 29 T cell receptor beta chains share one sample of origin, sequenced in a study of cytomegalovirus exposure and HLA in healthy donors. Vbeta (60) and Jbeta (13) primers were used in the PCR. TCRdb's table, derived via immunoSEQ multiplex PCR, lists solely in-frame clones and lacks some. This repertoire includes some 46,000 clones. The sequenced sample was PBMCs. The receptors derive from a woman aged 25-40 years in good health and CMV-seronegative.

The chain links TRBV6-5 to TRBJ2-1; a weak D match, TRBD2 (9 bases). V was pared by 7 bases and J by 3 bases, with 16 bases between. CDR1 MNHEY and CDR2 SVGAGI come from the germline V gene. This CDR3 contains 15 residues. CDR3 in amino acids: CASNPSGTGYNEQFF. The CDR3, as DNA: TGTGCCAGCAACCCTAGCGGGACAGGCTACAATGAGCAGTTCTTC.

With respect to this clone: Mismatch with germline at one junction end may stem from a read error. This chain joins TRBV18 and TRBJ1-1, with D possibly being TRBD1 (6 bases). CDR1 KGHSH and CDR2 LQKENI come from the germline V gene. The CDR3 loop spans 14 amino acids. This CDR3 is CASSPQGVETEAFF. CDR3 bases: TGTGCCAGCTCCCCACAGGGAGTGGAAACTGAAGCTTTCTTT.

The chain has TRBV5-1 and TRBJ2-7; 8 bases fit TRBD2. V dropped 3 bases and J dropped 3; count of bases not matched to a gene: 2. The germline V gene encodes CDR1 SGHRS and CDR2 YFSETQ. The CDR3 has 13 residues. The CDR3 coding sequence is TGCGCCAGCAGCTACGGGACTAGCTACGAGCAGTACTTC. Protein: CASSYGTSYEQYF.

V is TRBV4-3 and J is TRBJ2-3, with a possible D match to TRBD2 (6 bases). The CDR3 extends over 16 amino acids. Deletions cut 4 bases from V and 0 bases from J, with 14 bases between. Germline CDR1 LGHNA, CDR2 YSLEER. The CDR3 is CASSRTLGGSTDTQYF. CDR3 DNA sequence: TGCGCCAGCAGCCGAACCCTGGGGGGAAGCACAGATACGCAGTATTTT.

The V call is TRBV29-1, the J call TRBJ2-3, with a weak D call TRBD2 (6 bases). The CDR3 has 16 amino acids. Between the trimmed V and J ends, which lost 6 bases and 0 bases, there was a span of 19 bases. Germline V gives CDR1 SQVTM, CDR2 ANQGSEA. CDR3: CSVPSGRGTSTDTQYF. CDR3 sequence (DNA): TGCAGCGTGCCTTCAGGGCGGGGAACTAGCACAGATACGCAGTATTTT.

The CDR3 DNA reads as TGTGCCAGCAGCCCCCACAGCACCAATGAGCAGTTCTTC. Protein: CASSPHSTNEQFF. The chain joins TRBV9 to TRBJ2-1; D is unresolved. Germline CDR1 reads SGDLS; CDR2 reads YYNGEE. Trimming stripped 4 bases from V and 6 bases from J, with 11 bases between. The CDR3 loop spans 13 amino acids. Full variable domain (outside the CDR3, taken from reference TRBV9 and TRBJ2-1): DSGVTQTPKHLITATGQRVTLRCSPRSGDLSVYWYQQSLDQGLQFLIQYYNGEERAKGNILERFSAQQFPDLHSELNLSSLELGDSALYFCASSPHSTNEQFFGPGTRLTVL.

The chain uses TRBV13 and TRBJ2-7, with 8 bases that match TRBD1. The germline gives CDR1 PRHDT, CDR2 FYEKMQ (reference sequence). With 5 bases clipped from V and 2 bases from J, the junction kept 11 bases outside the gene matches. The CDR3 sequence is 16 residues long. CDR3 sequence reads: CASSPHLWTGPYEQYF. The DNA for the CDR3 is TGTGCCAGCAGCCCCCACCTCTGGACAGGGCCCTACGAGCAGTACTTC.

The rearrangement links TRBV5-1 to TRBJ1-2, with no clear D. The germline V gene encodes CDR1 SGHRS and CDR2 YFSETQ. The V end lost 1 base, the J end lost 3 bases, and 16 bases lay between the germline ends. The CDR3 extends over 16 amino acids. The CDR3, as DNA: TGCGCCAGCAGCTTGATTGCAGCGGAGCTGGACTATGGCTACACCTTC. Translation gives CASSLIAAELDYGYTF.

The chain carries TRBV6-1 and TRBJ2-6; D gene ambiguous. The V end lost 8 bases, the J end lost 0 bases, and 5 bases lay between the germline ends. Per the germline V gene, CDR1 is MNHNS and CDR2 is SASEGT. The CDR3 has 13 amino acids. This CDR3 is CASYISGANVLTF. CDR3 sequence (DNA): TGTGCCAGCTACATCTCTGGGGCCAACGTCCTGACTTTC.

The J gene is TRBJ1-5, the V gene TRBV6-1; D ambiguous. CDR3 length equals 15 residues. The V gene's germline CDR1 is MNHNS and CDR2 SASEGT. The V end was cut by 8 bases, the J end by 1 base, with 15 bases between. The CDR3 bases are TGTGCCAGCTCCCCCGCCGGGTGGAGCAATCAGCCCCAGCATTTT. Amino acid sequence: CASSPAGWSNQPQHF.

J is TRBJ2-7 and V is TRBV18, with D possibly being TRBD1 (6 bases). V was trimmed by 5 bases and J by 0 bases, leaving 23 bases between them. Germline CDR1 reads KGHSH; CDR2 reads LQKENI. The CDR3 runs to 18 residues. The CDR3 DNA reads TGTGCCAGCTCAGCGACCCCAGGGGCCCCTGGTGTCTCCTACGAGCAGTACTTC. Translation: CASSATPGAPGVSYEQYF.

V is TRBV7-3 and J is TRBJ1-5; D not resolved. This CDR3 comprises 13 residues. V was cut by 0 bases and J by 5 bases, with 5 bases left in between. In germline, CDR1 is SGHTA, CDR2 FQGTGA. As DNA, the CDR3 is TGTGCCAGCAGCTTAACAGCCGATCAGCCCCAGCATTTT. Its translation is CASSLTADQPQHF. The complete variable domain, with remaining parts taken from reference TRBV7-3 and TRBJ1-5, reads GAGVSQTPSNKVTEKGKYVELRCDPISGHTALYWYRQSLGQGPEFLIYFQGTGAADDSGLPNDRFFAVRPEGSVSTLKIQRTERGDSAVYLCASSLTADQPQHFGDGTRLSIL.

DNA for the CDR3: TGTGCCAGCAGGGCCGGGACAGGGGTTGGGTGGACGAACACCGGGGAGCTGTTTTTT. This sequence encodes CASRAGTGVGWTNTGELFF. The chain has TRBV5-5 and TRBJ2-2; 10 bases line up with TRBD1. The CDR3 totals 19 residues. Unmatched junction bases numbered 13, after V lost 5 bases and J lost 0 bases. The germline V gene encodes CDR1 SGHKS and CDR2 YYEKEE (reference sequence).

The chain has TRBV11-3 and TRBJ1-3; the D gene is possibly TRBD1 (6 bases). CDR1 SGHNT and CDR2 YENEEA come from the germline V gene. V lost 5 bases and J 2 bases, leaving 13 bases between the germline ends. The CDR3 loop spans 15 amino acids. DNA for the CDR3: TGTGCCAGCAGCAATGTTTGGGGGCCTGGAAACACCATATATTTT. Its protein product is CASSNVWGPGNTIYF.

The chain carries TRBV6-6 and TRBJ2-5; weak D call: TRBD2 (5 bases). Germline V lookup: CDR1 MNHNY, CDR2 SVGAGI (reference sequence). V was cut by 2 bases and J by 3 bases, with 10 bases left in between. The CDR3 length is 14 residues. In DNA, the CDR3 is TGTGCCAGCAGTTACGGTGGTAGCGAAGAGACCCAGTACTTC. Residues: CASSYGGSEETQYF.

The chain combines TRBV7-9 with TRBJ2-7; D unresolved. Germline V gene data show CDR1 as SEHNR and CDR2 as FQNEAQ (reference sequence). The CDR3 spans 11 residues. The germline V and J ends were trimmed by 5 bases and 4 bases, with 6 bases remaining between them. CDR3 residues: CASSREYEQYF. The CDR3 region has the DNA TGTGCCAGCAGCCGAGAATACGAGCAGTACTTC.

The gene calls are TRBV13 and TRBJ2-7; D not certain. Trimming left V 6 bases short and J 9 bases short, with 12 bases between. Germline V CDR1 and CDR2: PRHDT, FYEKMQ (reference sequence). This CDR3 comprises 11 residues. The CDR3 nucleotides read TGTGCCAGCAGATCAACTACGAGGCAGTACTTC. Protein: CASRSTTRQYF.

V is TRBV19 and J is TRBJ2-7; 9 nucleotides agree with TRBD2. The CDR3 length is 14 residues. V shed 3 bases, J shed 5 bases, and the junction held 5 bases outside the gene matches. Germline loops: CDR1 LNHDA, CDR2 SQIVND (reference sequence). Written as DNA, the CDR3 is TGTGCCAGTAGTATGACTAGCGGAGGAGACGAGCAGTACTTC. Its translation is CASSMTSGGDEQYF.

The gene calls are TRBV28 and TRBJ1-1; TRBD1 matches 8 bases. Germline lookup yields CDR1 MDHEN and CDR2 SYDVKM. CDR3 size: 16 residues. With 3 bases clipped from V and 7 bases from J, the junction kept 13 bases outside the gene matches. DNA of the CDR3: TGTGCCAGCAGTTTCGTTTCACAGGGGGAGCAGAATGAAGCTTTCTTT. Protein sequence: CASSFVSQGEQNEAFF. Full variable domain (rest looked up from reference TRBV28 and TRBJ1-1): DVKVTQSSRYLVKRTGEKVFLECVQDMDHENMFWYRQDPGLGLRLIYFSYDVKMKEKGDIPEGYSVSREKKERFSLILESASTNQTSMYLCASSFVSQGEQNEAFFGQGTRLTVV.

The chain has TRBV5-1 and TRBJ1-4; possibly TRBD1 for D (6 bases). The CDR3 loop spans 16 amino acids. V lost 0 bases and J 1 base, leaving 10 bases between the germline ends. The germline CDR1 and CDR2 sequences are SGHRS and YFSETQ. CDR3 nucleotide sequence: TGCGCCAGCAGCTTGGGACCCAGGGGAACTAATGAAAAACTGTTTTTT. Translation gives CASSLGPRGTNEKLFF.

The chain couples TRBV11-1 to TRBJ1-1; perhaps TRBD1 as D (5 bases). The CDR3 consists of 14 residues. The V end lost 0 bases, the J end lost 6 bases, and 11 bases lay between the germline ends. The germline gives CDR1 SGHAT, CDR2 FQDESV (reference sequence). The CDR3 coding sequence is TGTGCCAGCAGCTTAGCCGCAGGGAGGGCTGAAGCTTTCTTT. The encoded protein is CASSLAAGRAEAFF.

This chain links TRBV7-9 with TRBJ1-1, with 10 bases fitting TRBD1. J was trimmed by 0 bases and V by 5 bases; bases with no gene match: 9. CDR1 SEHNR and CDR2 FQNEAQ come from the germline V gene (reference sequence). CDR3 length: 17 amino acids. CDR3 nucleotides: TGTGCCAGCAGCCGACGAGGACAGGGGGGTATGAACACTGAAGCTTTCTTT. Its protein is CASSRRGQGGMNTEAFF.

DNA of the CDR3: TGTGCCAGCAGCTTGGGGGACTCCCTGCAGTACTTC. This gives the protein CASSLGDSLQYF. The chain joins TRBV5-4 to TRBJ2-7; possibly TRBD2 for D (6 bases). The V gene's germline CDR1 is SGHNT and CDR2 YYREEE (reference sequence). The length of the CDR3 is 12 residues. The V gene lost 0 bases and the J gene lost 9 bases, with 10 bases spanning the gap.

The chain is built from TRBV5-4 and TRBJ2-7; the D gene is possibly TRBD2 (5 bases). The V end lost 4 bases, the J end lost 5 bases, and 10 bases lay between the germline ends. The CDR3 covers 12 residues. CDR1 and CDR2 from the germline V gene are SGHNT and YYREEE (reference sequence). CDR3 in amino acids: CASSLANHEQYF. The CDR3, as DNA: TGTGCCAGCAGCCTAGCAAATCACGAGCAGTACTTC.

The chain couples TRBV19 to TRBJ2-7; the D is unclear. The CDR3 has 13 amino acids. The ends were cut back, 6 bases at V and 0 bases at J, with 9 bases in the middle. The germline gives CDR1 LNHDA, CDR2 SQIVND (reference sequence). CDR3 loop: CASRFRSSYEQYF. The DNA for the CDR3 is TGTGCCAGTAGGTTCCGGAGCTCCTACGAGCAGTACTTC.

V gene TRBV7-2 combines with J gene TRBJ1-4; D is unresolved. V lost 3 bases and J 3 bases, leaving 5 bases between the germline ends. CDR3 size: 13 residues. The germline CDR1 and CDR2 sequences are SGHTA and FQGNSA. In nucleotides, the CDR3 is TGTGCCAGCAGCTTGCGTGCTAATGAAAAACTGTTTTTT. Its protein is CASSLRANEKLFF.

The chain couples TRBV7-9 to TRBJ1-4; the D is unclear. V was shortened by 4 bases and J by 0 bases, with 12 bases between the two germline ends. The CDR3 is 16 amino acids. The V gene's germline CDR1 is SEHNR and CDR2 FQNEAQ (reference sequence). CDR3 coding DNA: TGTGCCAGCAGCTCGGGGAGATCCACAACTAATGAAAAACTGTTTTTT. Translating gives CASSSGRSTTNEKLFF.

CDR3 in amino acids: CASRSGSYNEQFF. The CDR3 nucleotides read TGTGCCAGCAGGAGCGGGAGTTACAATGAGCAGTTCTTC. The chain combines TRBV9 with TRBJ2-1; 8 bases line up with TRBD2. Looked up from germline, CDR1 is SGDLS and CDR2 is YYNGEE. The V gene end was trimmed by 5 bases and the J gene end by 4 bases; junction bases not matched to a gene: 2. This CDR3 spans 13 amino acids.

V is TRBV14 and J is TRBJ2-5; 7 bases align to TRBD2. V shed 4 bases and J 5 bases; nucleotides not matched to a gene: 10. The CDR3 is 15 amino acids. Germline-derived CDR1 and CDR2 are SGHDN and FVKESK. The DNA for the CDR3 is TGTGCCAGCAGCCGGATGCGGGGGTTCGGGGAGACCCAGTACTTC. Protein sequence: CASSRMRGFGETQYF.